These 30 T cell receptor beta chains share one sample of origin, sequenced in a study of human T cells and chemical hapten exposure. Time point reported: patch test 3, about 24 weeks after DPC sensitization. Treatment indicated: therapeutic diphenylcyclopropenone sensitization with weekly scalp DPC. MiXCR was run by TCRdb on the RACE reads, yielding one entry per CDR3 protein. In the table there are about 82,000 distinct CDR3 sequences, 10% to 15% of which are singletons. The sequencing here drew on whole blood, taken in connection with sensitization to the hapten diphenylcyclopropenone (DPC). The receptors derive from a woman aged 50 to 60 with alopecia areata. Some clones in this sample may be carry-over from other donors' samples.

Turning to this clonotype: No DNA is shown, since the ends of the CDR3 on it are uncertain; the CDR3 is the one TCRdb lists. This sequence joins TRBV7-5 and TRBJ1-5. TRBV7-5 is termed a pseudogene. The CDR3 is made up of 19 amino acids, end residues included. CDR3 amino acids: CISVPEAFREQRSNQPQHF.

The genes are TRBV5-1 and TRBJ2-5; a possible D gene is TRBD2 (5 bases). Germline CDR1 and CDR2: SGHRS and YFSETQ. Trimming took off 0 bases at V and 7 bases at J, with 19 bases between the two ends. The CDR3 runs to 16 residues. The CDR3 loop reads CASSLGVGSSVGTQYF. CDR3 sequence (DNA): TGCGCCAGCAGCTTGGGGGTCGGTAGTAGCGTCGGGACCCAGTACTTC.

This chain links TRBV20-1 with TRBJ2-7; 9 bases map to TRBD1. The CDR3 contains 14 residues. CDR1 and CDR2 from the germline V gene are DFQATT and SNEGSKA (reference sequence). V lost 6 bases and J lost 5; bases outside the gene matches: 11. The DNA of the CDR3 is TGCAGTGCATTCGGACAGGGGTTGCTGAACGAGCAGTACTTC. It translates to CSAFGQGLLNEQYF.

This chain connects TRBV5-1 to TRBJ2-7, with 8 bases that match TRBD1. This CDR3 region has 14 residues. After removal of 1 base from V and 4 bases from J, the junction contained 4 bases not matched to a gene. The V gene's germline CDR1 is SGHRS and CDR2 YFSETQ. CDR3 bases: TGCGCCAGCAGCTTGCCAGGGGGCGGTTACGAGCAGTACTTC. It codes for CASSLPGGGYEQYF.

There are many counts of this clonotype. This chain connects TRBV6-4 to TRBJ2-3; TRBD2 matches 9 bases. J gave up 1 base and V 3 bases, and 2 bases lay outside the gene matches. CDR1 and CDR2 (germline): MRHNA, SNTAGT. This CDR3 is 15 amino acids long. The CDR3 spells CASSDASGGTDTQYF. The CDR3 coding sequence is TGTGCCAGCAGTGATGCTAGCGGGGGCACAGATACGCAGTATTTT.

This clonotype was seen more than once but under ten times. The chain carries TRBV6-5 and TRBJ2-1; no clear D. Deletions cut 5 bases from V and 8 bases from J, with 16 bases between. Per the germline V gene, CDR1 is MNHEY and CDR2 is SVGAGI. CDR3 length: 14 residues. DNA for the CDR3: TGTGCCAGCAGTCTTAATATACACGGCGATGAGCAGTTCTTC. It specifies CASSLNIHGDEQFF.

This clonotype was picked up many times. The CDR3 region is CASSFGGQALSNQPQHF. As DNA, the CDR3 is TGTGCCAGCAGTTTTGGGGGACAGGCCCTTAGCAATCAGCCCCAGCATTTT. The chain couples TRBV28 to TRBJ1-5; 8 nucleotides line up with TRBD1. CDR3 size: 17 residues. J lost 0 bases, V lost 3 bases, and 7 bases had no gene match. CDR1 and CDR2 (germline): MDHEN, SYDVKM.

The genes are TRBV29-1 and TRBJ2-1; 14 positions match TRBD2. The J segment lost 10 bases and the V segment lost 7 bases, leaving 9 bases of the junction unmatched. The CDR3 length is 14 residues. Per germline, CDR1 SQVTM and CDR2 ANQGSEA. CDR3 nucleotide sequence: TGCAGCGCCGGGACTAGCGGGAGTTCAAGGGAGCAGTTCTTC. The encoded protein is CSAGTSGSSREQFF.

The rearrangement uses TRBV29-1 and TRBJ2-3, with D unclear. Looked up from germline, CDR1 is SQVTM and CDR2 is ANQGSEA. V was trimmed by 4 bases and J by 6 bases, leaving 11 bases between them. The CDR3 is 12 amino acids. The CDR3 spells CSVAFVGDTQYF. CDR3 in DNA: TGCAGCGTTGCCTTCGTAGGCGATACGCAGTATTTT.

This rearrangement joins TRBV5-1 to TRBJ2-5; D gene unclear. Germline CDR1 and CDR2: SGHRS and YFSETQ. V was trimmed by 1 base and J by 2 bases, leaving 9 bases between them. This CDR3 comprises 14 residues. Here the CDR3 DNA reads TGCGCCAGCAGCTTGATGCCAGCGCAAGAGACCCAGTACTTC. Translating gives CASSLMPAQETQYF.

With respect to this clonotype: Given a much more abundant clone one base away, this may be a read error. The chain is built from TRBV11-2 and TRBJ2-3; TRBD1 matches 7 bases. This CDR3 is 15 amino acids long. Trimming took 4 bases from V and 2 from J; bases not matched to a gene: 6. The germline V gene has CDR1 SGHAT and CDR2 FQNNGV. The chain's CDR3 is CASSYIGTVTDTQYF. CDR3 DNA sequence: TGTGCCAGCAGCTATATCGGGACAGTCACAGATACGCAGTATTTT.

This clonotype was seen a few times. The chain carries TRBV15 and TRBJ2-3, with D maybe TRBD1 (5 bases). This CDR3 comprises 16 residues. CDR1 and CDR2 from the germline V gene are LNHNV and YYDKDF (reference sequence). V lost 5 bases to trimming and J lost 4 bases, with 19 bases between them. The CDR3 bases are TGTGCCACCAGCTCCGGCAGGGCCTTAAACTCAGATACGCAGTATTTT. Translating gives CATSSGRALNSDTQYF. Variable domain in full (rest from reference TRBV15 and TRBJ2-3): DAMVIQNPRYQVTQFGKPVTLSCSQTLNHNVMYWYQQKSSQAPKLLFHYYDKDFNNEADTPDNFQSRRPNTSFCFLDIRSPGLGDTAMYLCATSSGRALNSDTQYFGPGTRLTVL.

This chain's CDR3 is CSVYGTYTDTQYF. Here the CDR3 DNA reads TGCAGCGTTTATGGGACTTACACAGATACGCAGTATTTT. V and J are TRBV29-1 and TRBJ2-3; perhaps TRBD2 as D (6 bases). Per the germline V gene, CDR1 is SQVTM and CDR2 is ANQGSEA. Trimming left V 5 bases short and J 2 bases short, with 11 bases between. CDR3 size: 13 residues.

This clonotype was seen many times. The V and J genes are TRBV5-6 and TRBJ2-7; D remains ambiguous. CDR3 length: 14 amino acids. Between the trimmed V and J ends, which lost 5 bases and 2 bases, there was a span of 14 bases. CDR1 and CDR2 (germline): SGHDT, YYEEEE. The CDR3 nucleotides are TGTGCCAGCAGAATAGTATCAGGCGCCTACGAGCAGTACTTC. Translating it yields CASRIVSGAYEQYF.

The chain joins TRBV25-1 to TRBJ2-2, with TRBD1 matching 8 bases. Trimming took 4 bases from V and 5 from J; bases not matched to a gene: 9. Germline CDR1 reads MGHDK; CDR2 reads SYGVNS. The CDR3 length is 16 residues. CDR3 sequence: CASSGRDRSRTGELFF. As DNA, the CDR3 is TGTGCCAGCAGTGGGAGGGACAGGTCTCGTACCGGGGAGCTGTTTTTT. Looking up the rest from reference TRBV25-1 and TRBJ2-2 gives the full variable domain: EADIYQTPRYLVIGTGKKITLECSQTMGHDKMYWYQQDPGMELHLIHYSYGVNSTEKGDLSSESTVSRIRTEHFPLTLESARPSHTSQYLCASSGRDRSRTGELFFGEGSRLTVL.

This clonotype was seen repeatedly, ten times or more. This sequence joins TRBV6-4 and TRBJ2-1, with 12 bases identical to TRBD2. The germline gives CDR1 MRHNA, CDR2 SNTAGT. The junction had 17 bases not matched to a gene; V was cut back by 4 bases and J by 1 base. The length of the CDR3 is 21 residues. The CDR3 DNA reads TGTGCCAGCAGTGGACTAGCGGGAGTCCCTTTGCACTTGCTATCCTACAATGAGCAGTTCTTC. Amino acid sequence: CASSGLAGVPLHLLSYNEQFF.

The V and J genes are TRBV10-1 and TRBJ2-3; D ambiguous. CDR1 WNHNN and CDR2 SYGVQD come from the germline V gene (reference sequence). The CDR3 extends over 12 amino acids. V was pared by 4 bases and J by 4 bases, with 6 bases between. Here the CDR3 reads CASSGSPDTQYF. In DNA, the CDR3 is TGCGCCAGCAGTGGAAGCCCAGATACGCAGTATTTT.

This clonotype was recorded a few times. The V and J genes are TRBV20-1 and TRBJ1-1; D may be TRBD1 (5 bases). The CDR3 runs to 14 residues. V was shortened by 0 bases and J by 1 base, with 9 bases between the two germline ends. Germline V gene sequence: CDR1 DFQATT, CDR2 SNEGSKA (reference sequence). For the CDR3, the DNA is TGCAGTGCTAGAGATCAGGGTTGGAACACTGAAGCTTTCTTT. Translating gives CSARDQGWNTEAFF.

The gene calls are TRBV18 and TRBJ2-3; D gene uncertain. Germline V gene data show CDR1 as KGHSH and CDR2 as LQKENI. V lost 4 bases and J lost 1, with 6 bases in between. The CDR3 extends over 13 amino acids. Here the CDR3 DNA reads TGTGCCAGCTCACGACTCGGCACAGATACGCAGTATTTT. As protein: CASSRLGTDTQYF.

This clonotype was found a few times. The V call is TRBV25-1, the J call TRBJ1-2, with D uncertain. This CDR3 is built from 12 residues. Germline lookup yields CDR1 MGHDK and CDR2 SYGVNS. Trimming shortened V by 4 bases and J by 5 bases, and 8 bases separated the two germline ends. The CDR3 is CASSAPPYGYTF. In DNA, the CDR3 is TGTGCCAGCAGTGCCCCACCTTATGGCTACACCTTC.

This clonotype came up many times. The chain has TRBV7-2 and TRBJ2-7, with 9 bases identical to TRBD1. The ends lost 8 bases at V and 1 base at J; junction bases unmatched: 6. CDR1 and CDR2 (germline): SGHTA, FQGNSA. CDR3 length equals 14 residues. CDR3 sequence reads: CASALQGASYEQYF. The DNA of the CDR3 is TGTGCCAGCGCACTACAGGGGGCTTCCTACGAGCAGTACTTC.

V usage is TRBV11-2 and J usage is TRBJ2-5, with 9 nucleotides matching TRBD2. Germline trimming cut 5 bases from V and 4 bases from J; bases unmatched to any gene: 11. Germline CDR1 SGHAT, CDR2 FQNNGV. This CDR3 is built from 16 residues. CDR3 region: CASSLRTSAIRETQYF. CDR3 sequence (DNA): TGTGCCAGCAGCCTACGGACTAGCGCAATACGAGAGACCCAGTACTTC.

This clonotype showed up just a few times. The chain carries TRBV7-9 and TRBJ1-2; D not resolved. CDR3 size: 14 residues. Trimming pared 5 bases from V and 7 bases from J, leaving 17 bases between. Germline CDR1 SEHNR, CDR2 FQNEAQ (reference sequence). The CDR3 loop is CASSLGRPVRGYTF. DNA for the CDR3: TGTGCCAGCAGCCTCGGACGTCCCGTCCGTGGCTACACCTTC.

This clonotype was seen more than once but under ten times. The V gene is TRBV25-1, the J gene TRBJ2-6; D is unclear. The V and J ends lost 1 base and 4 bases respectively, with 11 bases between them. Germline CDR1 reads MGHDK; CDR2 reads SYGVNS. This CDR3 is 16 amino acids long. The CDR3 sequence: CASSEFSSPGANVLTF. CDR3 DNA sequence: TGTGCCAGCAGTGAATTTTCCAGTCCCGGGGCCAACGTCCTGACTTTC.

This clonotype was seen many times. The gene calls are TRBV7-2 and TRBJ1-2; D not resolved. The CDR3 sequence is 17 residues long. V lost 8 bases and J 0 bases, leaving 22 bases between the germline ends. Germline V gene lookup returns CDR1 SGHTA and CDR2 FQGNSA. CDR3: CASPLLQGQIPNYGYTF. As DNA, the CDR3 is TGTGCCAGCCCTCTATTGCAAGGTCAAATTCCTAACTATGGCTACACCTTC.

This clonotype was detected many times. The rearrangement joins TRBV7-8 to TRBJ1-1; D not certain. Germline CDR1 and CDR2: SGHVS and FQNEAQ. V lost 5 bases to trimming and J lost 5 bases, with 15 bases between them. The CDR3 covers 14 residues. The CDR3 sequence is CASSERSGRTEAFF. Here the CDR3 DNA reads TGTGCCAGCAGCGAGAGGTCCGGTCGGACTGAAGCTTTCTTT.

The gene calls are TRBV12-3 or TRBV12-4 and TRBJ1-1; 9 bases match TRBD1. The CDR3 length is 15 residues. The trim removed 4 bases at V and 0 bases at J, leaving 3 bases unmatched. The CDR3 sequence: CASSSGTGMNTEAFF. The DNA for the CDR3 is TGTGCCAGCAGTTCAGGGACAGGGATGAACACTGAAGCTTTCTTT.

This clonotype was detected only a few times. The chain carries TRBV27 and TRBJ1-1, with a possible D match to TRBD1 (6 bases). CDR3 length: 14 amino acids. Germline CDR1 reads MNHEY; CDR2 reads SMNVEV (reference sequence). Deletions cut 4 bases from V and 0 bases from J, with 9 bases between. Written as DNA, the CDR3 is TGTGCCAGCAGTTCGAGGACAGTGAACACTGAAGCTTTCTTT. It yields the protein CASSSRTVNTEAFF.

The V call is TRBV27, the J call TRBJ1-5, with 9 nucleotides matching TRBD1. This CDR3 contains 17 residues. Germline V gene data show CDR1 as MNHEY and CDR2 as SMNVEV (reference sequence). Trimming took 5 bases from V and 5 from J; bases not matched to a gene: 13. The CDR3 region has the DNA TGTGCCAGCAGTCCCCTTTATATGGACAGGGGTGATCAGCCCCAGCATTTT. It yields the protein CASSPLYMDRGDQPQHF.

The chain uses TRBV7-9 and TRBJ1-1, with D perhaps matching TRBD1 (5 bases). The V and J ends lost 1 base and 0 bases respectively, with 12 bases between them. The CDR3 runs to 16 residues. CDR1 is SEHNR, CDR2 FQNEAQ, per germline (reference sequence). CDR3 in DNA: TGTGCCAGCAGCTTAGGCCGCGAGGGGATGAACACTGAAGCTTTCTTT. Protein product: CASSLGREGMNTEAFF.